These 10 T cell receptor beta chains were all obtained from the same sample, sequenced in a study of cytotoxic CD8 clonotypes in ibrutinib-treated CLL. Method: immunoSEQ multiplex PCR; TCRdb's copy keeps in-frame clones and lacks some. The data show over 130,000 clones, with over 75% seen just once and around 7.6% held by the top ten. This sample comprised PBMCs, obtained after 36 months of ibrutinib treatment. These receptors were taken from a human donor with chronic lymphocytic leukemia.

The V and J genes are TRBV28 and TRBJ1-1; D is possibly TRBD1 (6 bases). Deletions cut 3 bases from V and 3 bases from J, with 14 bases between. Per germline, CDR1 MDHEN and CDR2 SYDVKM. The CDR3 consists of 15 residues. The CDR3 spells CASSFRGRGDTEAFF. DNA of the CDR3: TGTGCCAGCAGTTTTAGAGGCAGGGGAGACACTGAAGCTTTCTTT.

The chain uses TRBV19 and TRBJ1-4; 8 positions match TRBD1. The CDR3 spans 16 residues. Germline V gene data show CDR1 as LNHDA and CDR2 as SQIVND (reference sequence). Unmatched junction bases numbered 6, after V lost 5 bases and J lost 1 base. The CDR3, as DNA: TGTGCCAGTAGTCTCGGACAGGGAGGAACTAATGAAAAACTGTTTTTT. Its protein is CASSLGQGGTNEKLFF.

The gene calls are TRBV5-1 and TRBJ1-3; no clear D gene. The CDR3 is 15 residues long. Germline V gene sequence: CDR1 SGHRS, CDR2 YFSETQ. V gave up 0 bases and J gave up 0 bases, with 7 bases separating them. The CDR3, as DNA: TGCGCCAGCAGCTTGGGTTCTTCCTCTGGAAACACCATATATTTT. Protein sequence: CASSLGSSSGNTIYF.

The chain is built from TRBV10-3 and TRBJ1-2; tentatively, D is TRBD1 (5 bases). CDR1 is ENHRY, CDR2 SYGVKD, per germline. The CDR3 is 15 residues long. The V end was cut by 0 bases, the J end by 3 bases, with 11 bases between. The CDR3 DNA reads TGTGCCATCAGTGAGTCCTCAGGGAGAGACTATGGCTACACCTTC. This codes for CAISESSGRDYGYTF.

This clone was observed a few times. The V gene is TRBV5-1, the J gene TRBJ1-2; D call uncertain. The CDR3 totals 13 residues. Germline V CDR1 and CDR2: SGHRS, YFSETQ. V lost 0 bases and J 2 bases, leaving 5 bases between the germline ends. The CDR3 DNA is TGCGCCAGCAGCTTGGGACCGAACTATGGCTACACCTTC. Its protein product is CASSLGPNYGYTF.

The chain has TRBV30 and TRBJ2-4; maybe TRBD2 (6 bases). This CDR3 has 15 amino acids. CDR1 GTSNPN and CDR2 SVGIG come from the germline V gene (reference sequence). The germline V and J ends were trimmed by 4 bases and 7 bases, with 20 bases remaining between them. The CDR3 region is CAWTGGGARGNIQYF. CDR3 sequence (DNA): TGTGCCTGGACCGGAGGAGGGGCCCGAGGGAACATTCAGTACTTC.

This clone was counted only a few times. The chain is built from TRBV27 and TRBJ1-2; TRBD1 is a possible D gene (6 bases). The CDR3 is made up of 13 amino acids. The germline V gene encodes CDR1 MNHEY and CDR2 SMNVEV (reference sequence). V was clipped by 5 bases and J by 3 bases, with 10 bases between them. The CDR3 bases are TGTGCCAGCAGTCCTTGGGGGCACTATGGCTACACCTTC. This encodes CASSPWGHYGYTF.

This clone showed up just once. The genes are TRBV7-9 and TRBJ2-3, with D possibly matching TRBD1 (6 bases). Germline CDR1 SEHNR, CDR2 FQNEAQ (reference sequence). V was shortened by 7 bases and J by 5 bases, with 28 bases between the two germline ends. This CDR3 has 18 residues. In DNA, the CDR3 is TGTGCCAGCAACAAACAGGGAAGGGGCAGAGCCCATCGAGATACGCAGTATTTT. This gives the protein CASNKQGRGRAHRDTQYF.

V and J are TRBV5-4 and TRBJ1-2; D not certain. V was pared by 3 bases and J by 8 bases, with 14 bases between. Germline-derived CDR1 and CDR2 are SGHNT and YYREEE (reference sequence). The CDR3 runs 13 residues. CDR3 amino acids: CASSSDKYGGYTF. DNA for the CDR3: TGTGCCAGCAGCTCCGACAAATACGGGGGCTACACCTTC. Filled out from reference TRBV5-4 and TRBJ1-2, the complete variable domain reads ETGVTQSPTHLIKTRGQQVTLRCSSQSGHNTVSWYQQALGQGPQFIFQYYREEENGRGNFPPRFSGLQFPNYSSELNVNALELDDSALYLCASSSDKYGGYTFGSGTRLTVV.

The rearrangement links TRBV25-1 to TRBJ1-2, with D perhaps TRBD1 (6 bases). V was trimmed by 11 bases and J by 1 base, leaving 14 bases between them. Germline lookup yields CDR1 MGHDK and CDR2 SYGVNS. The CDR3 length is 13 residues. The DNA of the CDR3 is TGTGCCCAGAAAAAGGGACATAACTATGGCTACACCTTC. It yields the protein CAQKKGHNYGYTF.